This entry lists 29 T cell receptor beta chains sequenced from one sample in a study of T cells in Graves' hyperthyroidism and ophthalmopathy. There were TCR beta CDR3 regions amplified from RNA transcripts. First-round RT-PCR with HTBI primers amplified the TCR CDR3 region. Each CDR3 protein gets one entry after TCRdb re-called the multiplex PCR reads with MiXCR. The profile shows roughly 380,000 distinct CDR3 sequences, roughly 14% of them singletons. The source material was blood. The receptor source for this set is a woman in her fifties or sixties with Graves' hyperthyroidism.

The chain has TRBV19 and TRBJ2-1; 7 bases map to TRBD1. From germline, CDR1 is LNHDA and CDR2 SQIVND (reference sequence). V lost 6 bases, J lost 6 bases, and 11 bases stayed unmatched. The CDR3 spans 15 residues. The CDR3 DNA reads as TGTGCCAGTAGCAGAGGGACAGCGTTTGGCAATGAGCAGTTCTTC. It specifies CASSRGTAFGNEQFF. Full variable domain (outside the CDR3, taken from reference TRBV19 and TRBJ2-1): DGGITQSPKYLFRKEGQNVTLSCEQNLNHDAMYWYRQDPGQGLRLIYYSQIVNDFQKGDIAEGYSVSREKKESFPLTVTSAQKNPTAFYLCASSRGTAFGNEQFFGPGTRLTVL.

Written as DNA, the CDR3 is TGTGCCAGTAGTATAGATCCCAGGTACATGAACACTGAAGCTTTCTTT. It codes for CASSIDPRYMNTEAFF. The chain links TRBV19 to TRBJ1-1, with no clear D. The germline V gene encodes CDR1 LNHDA and CDR2 SQIVND (reference sequence). This CDR3 has 16 amino acids. The V end was cut by 0 bases, the J end by 0 bases, with 11 bases between.

The chain links TRBV6-5 to TRBJ2-7; possibly TRBD2 for D (6 bases). Trimming left V 3 bases short and J 0 bases short, with 12 bases between. There are 15 residues in the CDR3. From germline, CDR1 is MNHEY and CDR2 SVGAGI. The CDR3 DNA sequence: TGTGCCAGCAGTTATGCCGGGAGTAGCTCCTACGAGCAGTACTTC. It codes for CASSYAGSSSYEQYF.

V gene TRBV12-5 combines with J gene TRBJ2-3, with 10 bases matching TRBD2. V dropped 0 bases and J dropped 0; count of bases not matched to a gene: 3. The CDR3 is made up of 17 amino acids. Germline V lookup: CDR1 LGHNT, CDR2 FRNRAP. CDR3 nucleotides: TGTGCTAGTGGTTTGGTGAGACTAGCGGGCAGCACAGATACGCAGTATTTT. Amino acids: CASGLVRLAGSTDTQYF.

This chain uses TRBV28 with TRBJ2-5; possible D gene TRBD1, 6 bases. Germline CDR1 is MDHEN and CDR2 is SYDVKM. The V end lost 6 bases, the J end lost 0 bases, and 11 bases lay between the germline ends. The CDR3 totals 14 residues. CDR3 sequence (DNA): TGTGCCAGCAGAAAAGACAGGAACCAAGAGACCCAGTACTTC. The encoded protein is CASRKDRNQETQYF.

Only a few counts were recorded for this clonotype. The chain recombines TRBV7-6 with TRBJ2-2; TRBD2 agrees at 8 bases. Germline V CDR1 and CDR2: SGHVS, FNYEAQ. CDR3 length equals 16 residues. J was trimmed by 4 bases and V by 7 bases; bases with no gene match: 11. The CDR3 DNA sequence: TGTGCCAGCACCAACCGCCCCGGGACTAGCACCGGGGAGCTGTTTTTT. Amino acid sequence: CASTNRPGTSTGELFF.

This chain links TRBV6-1 with TRBJ2-1; D possibly corresponds to TRBD2 (6 bases). Trimming pared 7 bases from V and 1 base from J, leaving 14 bases between. Germline V gene sequence: CDR1 MNHNS, CDR2 SASEGT. The CDR3 sequence is 15 residues long. The CDR3: CASTSGGSSYNEQFF. CDR3 DNA sequence: TGTGCCAGCACCTCCGGGGGATCTTCCTACAATGAGCAGTTCTTC.

This clonotype was seen repeatedly, ten times or more. V usage is TRBV28 and J usage is TRBJ1-1; no reliable D call. The CDR3 spans 12 residues. The V end lost 6 bases, the J end lost 6 bases, and 11 bases lay between the germline ends. Germline lookup yields CDR1 MDHEN and CDR2 SYDVKM. CDR3 DNA sequence: TGTGCCAGCAGCCAGGTTAACTCTGAAGCTTTCTTT. Its translation: CASSQVNSEAFF.

This clonotype was counted ten times or more. The chain combines TRBV7-2 with TRBJ2-5, with 7 bases aligning to TRBD1. The J segment lost 2 bases and the V segment lost 1 base, leaving 4 bases of the junction unmatched. The CDR3 sequence is 15 residues long. Germline loops: CDR1 SGHTA, CDR2 FQGNSA. The CDR3 here is CASSLGGQPQETQYF. The CDR3 DNA reads TGTGCCAGCAGCTTAGGGGGACAGCCTCAAGAGACCCAGTACTTC.

The sample holds many counts of this clonotype. The chain carries TRBV12-3 or TRBV12-4 and TRBJ1-1, with D unresolved. The CDR3 totals 15 residues. Between the trimmed V and J ends, which lost 5 bases and 4 bases, there was a span of 17 bases. The chain's CDR3 is CASSHDTGRSTEAFF. The CDR3 region has the DNA TGTGCCAGCAGTCACGATACCGGGAGGAGCACTGAAGCTTTCTTT.

The chain couples TRBV28 to TRBJ2-5; D remains ambiguous. V gave up 5 bases and J gave up 7 bases, with 17 bases separating them. The germline gives CDR1 MDHEN, CDR2 SYDVKM. CDR3 length: 14 amino acids. The CDR3 region has the DNA TGTGCCAGCAGTCCAAGGACCCTAACGGGGACCCAGTACTTC. The encoded protein is CASSPRTLTGTQYF.

The chain has TRBV12-3 or TRBV12-4 and TRBJ2-2; tentatively, D is TRBD1 or TRBD2 (6 bases each). The CDR3 spans 19 residues. With 4 bases removed from V and 5 bases from J, the gap between germline ends came to 26 bases. For the CDR3, the DNA is TGTGCCAGCAGTTGGCTTACTCTGGGGGGCGGTGTTAAAACCGGGGAGCTGTTTTTT. Protein: CASSWLTLGGGVKTGELFF.

This clonotype was recorded many times. The gene calls are TRBV7-3 and TRBJ2-2; D is unresolved. This CDR3 has 12 residues. Trimming removed 2 bases from V and 7 bases from J, with 5 bases in between. Germline CDR1 reads SGHTA; CDR2 reads FQGTGA. The CDR3 reads CASSLQYGELFF. The CDR3 DNA reads TGTGCCAGCAGCTTACAGTACGGGGAGCTGTTTTTT.

A word on this clonotype: A much larger clone lies one base from this, so it may be a read error. The V and J genes are TRBV5-8 and TRBJ2-7, with TRBD1 matching over 10 bases. The CDR3 spans 14 residues. Looked up from germline, CDR1 is SGHTS and CDR2 is YDEGEE. V lost 4 bases to trimming and J lost 3 bases; unmatched junction nucleotides: 4. This chain's CDR3 is CASSTGQGNYEQYF. The CDR3, as DNA: TGTGCCAGCAGCACGGGACAGGGGAACTACGAGCAGTACTTC.

The chain uses TRBV6-4 and TRBJ1-2; no firm D call. Per the germline V gene, CDR1 is MRHNA and CDR2 is SNTAGT. The V end was cut by 5 bases, the J end by 3 bases, with 10 bases between. The CDR3 spans 13 residues. CDR3 sequence (DNA): TGTGCCAGCAGTTCCGCCTCTTACTATGGCTACACCTTC. Translated, it gives CASSSASYYGYTF.

This clonotype was detected ten times or more. The rearrangement joins TRBV2 to TRBJ1-2, with 7 bases fitting TRBD1. CDR1 and CDR2 (germline): SNHLY, FYNNEI. V dropped 6 bases and J dropped 6; count of bases not matched to a gene: 10. This CDR3 is 14 amino acids long. The CDR3 sequence: CASSIHRGSDGYTF. The CDR3 DNA follows: TGTGCCAGCAGCATACACAGGGGTTCGGATGGCTACACCTTC.

This clonotype was counted ten times or more. The V call is TRBV27, the J call TRBJ1-2, with 11 bases matching TRBD1. With 2 bases clipped from V and 7 bases from J, the junction kept 3 bases outside the gene matches. Germline V gene lookup returns CDR1 MNHEY and CDR2 SMNVEV (reference sequence). The CDR3 has 14 residues. The CDR3 reads CASSLGQGASGYTF. The CDR3 nucleotides are TGTGCCAGCAGTTTAGGACAGGGGGCTTCTGGCTACACCTTC.

The V and J genes are TRBV19 and TRBJ2-3, with 7 bases identical to TRBD1. The V and J ends lost 5 bases and 6 bases, in that order; junction bases with no gene match: 11. The CDR3 length is 15 residues. Germline V gives CDR1 LNHDA, CDR2 SQIVND (reference sequence). CDR3 loop: CASSPPGQTVDTQYF. Here the CDR3 DNA reads TGTGCCAGTAGTCCTCCGGGACAGACGGTTGATACGCAGTATTTT.

This clonotype was detected ten times or more. The chain combines TRBV24-1 with TRBJ2-1, with D perhaps TRBD1 (5 bases). Germline-derived CDR1 and CDR2 are KGHDR and SFDVKD. V was pared by 5 bases and J by 0 bases, with 10 bases between. CDR3 length: 15 residues. The CDR3 DNA reads TGTGCCACCAGTGCCCGGACACTCTCCTACAATGAGCAGTTCTTC. This codes for CATSARTLSYNEQFF.

This clonotype occurred a few times. J is TRBJ2-7 and V is TRBV19; 13 bases line up with TRBD2. CDR3 length: 16 amino acids. The V segment lost 2 bases and the J segment 7 bases; nucleotides outside the gene matches: 8. The germline gives CDR1 LNHDA, CDR2 SQIVND (reference sequence). The CDR3 DNA reads TGTGCCAGTAGTATAAAGGGGACTAGCGGGGCCCGGGAGCAGTACTTC. Amino acid sequence: CASSIKGTSGAREQYF. The full variable domain, in which reference TRBV19 and TRBJ2-7 provide the parts outside the CDR3, is DGGITQSPKYLFRKEGQNVTLSCEQNLNHDAMYWYRQDPGQGLRLIYYSQIVNDFQKGDIAEGYSVSREKKESFPLTVTSAQKNPTAFYLCASSIKGTSGAREQYFGPGTRLTVT.

The V call is TRBV7-9, the J call TRBJ1-1; D is perhaps TRBD1 (5 bases). From germline, CDR1 is SEHNR and CDR2 FQNEAQ (reference sequence). This CDR3 is built from 14 residues. V was trimmed by 4 bases and J by 2 bases, leaving 11 bases between them. The CDR3 DNA reads as TGTGCCAGCAGCTCCCCCGGGACCAACACTGAAGCTTTCTTT. Translated: CASSSPGTNTEAFF.

This clonotype was seen only once. The chain carries TRBV10-3 and TRBJ1-5, with a weak D call TRBD1 (5 bases). Deletions cut 8 bases from V and 1 base from J, with 12 bases between. The CDR3 contains 14 residues. Germline assignment: CDR1 ENHRY and CDR2 SYGVKD. The CDR3 DNA is TGTGCCATCGGAGAACAGGCGAGCAATCAGCCCCAGCATTTT. Encoded protein: CAIGEQASNQPQHF.

This clonotype was observed many times. This chain connects TRBV2 to TRBJ2-7; D perhaps matches TRBD1 (6 bases). CDR3 length equals 15 residues. Germline V gene data show CDR1 as SNHLY and CDR2 as FYNNEI. V shed 4 bases and J shed 1 base, with 14 bases lying between them. As DNA, the CDR3 is TGTGCCAGCAGTGGGACAGCCGGGGTATCCTACGAGCAGTACTTC. Its protein is CASSGTAGVSYEQYF.

This clonotype was recorded many times. The chain joins TRBV20-1 to TRBJ2-7, with 7 bases that match TRBD2. After removal of 0 bases from V and 3 bases from J, the junction contained 8 bases not matched to a gene. In germline, CDR1 is DFQATT, CDR2 SNEGSKA (reference sequence). The CDR3 loop spans 15 amino acids. The CDR3 DNA follows: TGCAGTGCTAGAGACGGCGGGAGAATTAACTACGAGCAGTACTTC. It is translated as CSARDGGRINYEQYF.

This clonotype was seen repeatedly, ten times or more. This chain joins TRBV28 and TRBJ2-5; TRBD1 matches at 7 bases. Losses at the gene ends were 5 bases for V and 4 bases for J; bases not matched to a gene: 10. The CDR3 length is 15 residues. Germline V gives CDR1 MDHEN, CDR2 SYDVKM. CDR3 in DNA: TGTGCCAGCAGTAGGACACGAACAGGGGTAGAGACCCAGTACTTC. Protein sequence: CASSRTRTGVETQYF.

This clonotype has a count of ten or more. The chain couples TRBV10-2 to TRBJ1-1; D call uncertain. Looked up from germline, CDR1 is WSHSY and CDR2 is SAAADI. The CDR3 runs to 14 residues. Trimming removed 7 bases at V and 7 bases at J, with 19 bases between. CDR3 DNA: TGCGCCAGCAACACCGGTGGGGTGGCCGTTGAAGCTTTCTTT. It specifies CASNTGGVAVEAFF.

Only one count was recorded for this clonotype. A read error may produce the germline difference seen at one junction end. The V call is TRBV7-9, the J call TRBJ2-2; D perhaps matches TRBD2 (5 bases). Germline assignment: CDR1 SEHNR and CDR2 FQNEAQ (reference sequence). This CDR3 is built from 13 residues. The CDR3 DNA follows: TGTGCCAGCAGCTTAAGTAACACCGGGGAGCCGTTTTTT. It codes for CASSLSNTGEPFF.

This clonotype was recorded a few times. The chain links TRBV6-1 to TRBJ2-7; D unresolved. The germline gives CDR1 MNHNS, CDR2 SASEGT. CDR3 length: 13 amino acids. V was shortened by 10 bases and J by 2 bases, with 15 bases between the two germline ends. The CDR3 DNA follows: TGTGCCATGTCAGCAGGTCTAACCTACGAGCAGTACTTC. Translating it yields CAMSAGLTYEQYF.

The genes are TRBV28 and TRBJ2-1; the D is unclear. V shed 8 bases and J shed 4 bases, with 15 bases lying between them. This CDR3 has 14 residues. Germline lookup yields CDR1 MDHEN and CDR2 SYDVKM. The CDR3 coding sequence is TGTGCCAGCCACTCGCCGGGCCCGTACAATGAGCAGTTCTTC. It translates to CASHSPGPYNEQFF.